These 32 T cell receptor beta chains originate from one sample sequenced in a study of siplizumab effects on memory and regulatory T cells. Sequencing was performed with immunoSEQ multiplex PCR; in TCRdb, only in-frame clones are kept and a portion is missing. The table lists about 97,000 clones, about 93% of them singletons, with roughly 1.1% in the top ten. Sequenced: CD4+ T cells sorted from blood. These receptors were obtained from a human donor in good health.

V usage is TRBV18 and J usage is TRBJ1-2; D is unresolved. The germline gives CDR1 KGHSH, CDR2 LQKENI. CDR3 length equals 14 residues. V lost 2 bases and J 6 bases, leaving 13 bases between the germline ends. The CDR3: CASSPERESNGYTF. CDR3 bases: TGTGCCAGCTCACCAGAACGGGAGTCTAATGGCTACACCTTC. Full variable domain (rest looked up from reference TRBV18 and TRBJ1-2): NAGVMQNPRHLVRRRGQEARLRCSPMKGHSHVYWYRQLPEEGLKFMVYLQKENIIDESGMPKERFSAEFPKEGPSILRIQQVVRGDSAAYFCASSPERESNGYTFGSGTRLTVV.

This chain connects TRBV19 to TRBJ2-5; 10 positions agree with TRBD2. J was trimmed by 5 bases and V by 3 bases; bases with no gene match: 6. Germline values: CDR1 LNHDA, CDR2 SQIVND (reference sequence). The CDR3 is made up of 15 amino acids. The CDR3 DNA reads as TGTGCCAGTAGTATGGCCTCTAGCGGGAGTGAGACCCAGTACTTC. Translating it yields CASSMASSGSETQYF.

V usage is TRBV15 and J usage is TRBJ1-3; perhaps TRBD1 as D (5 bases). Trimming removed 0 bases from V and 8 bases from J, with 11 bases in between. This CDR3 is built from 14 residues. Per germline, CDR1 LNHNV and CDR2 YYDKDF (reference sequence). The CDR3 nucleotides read TGTGCCACCAGCAGAGACTTATCAGGGTACACCATATATTTT. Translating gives CATSRDLSGYTIYF.

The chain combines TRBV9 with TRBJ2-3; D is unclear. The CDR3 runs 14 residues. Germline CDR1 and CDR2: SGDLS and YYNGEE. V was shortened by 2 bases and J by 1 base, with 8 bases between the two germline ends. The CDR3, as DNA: TGTGCCAGCAGCGTGGGCCTACGCACAGATACGCAGTATTTT. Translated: CASSVGLRTDTQYF.

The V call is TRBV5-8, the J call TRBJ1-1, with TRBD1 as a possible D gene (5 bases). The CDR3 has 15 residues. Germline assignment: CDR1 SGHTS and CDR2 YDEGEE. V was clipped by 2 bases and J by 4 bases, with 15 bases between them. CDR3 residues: CASSFERGEVTEAFF. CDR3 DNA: TGTGCCAGCAGCTTCGAGAGGGGAGAGGTCACTGAAGCTTTCTTT.

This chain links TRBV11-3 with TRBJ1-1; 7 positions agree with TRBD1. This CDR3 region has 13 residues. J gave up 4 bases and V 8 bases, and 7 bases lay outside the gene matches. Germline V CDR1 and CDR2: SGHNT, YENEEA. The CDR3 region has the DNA TGTGCCAGCGGAAAACAGGGGAGCACTGAAGCTTTCTTT. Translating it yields CASGKQGSTEAFF.

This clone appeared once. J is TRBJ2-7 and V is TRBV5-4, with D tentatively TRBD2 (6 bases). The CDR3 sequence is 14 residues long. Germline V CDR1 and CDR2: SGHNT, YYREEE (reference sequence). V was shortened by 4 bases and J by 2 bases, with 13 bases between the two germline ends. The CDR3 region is CASSRRDGAYEQYF. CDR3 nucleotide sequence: TGTGCCAGCAGCCGGCGGGACGGAGCCTACGAGCAGTACTTC.

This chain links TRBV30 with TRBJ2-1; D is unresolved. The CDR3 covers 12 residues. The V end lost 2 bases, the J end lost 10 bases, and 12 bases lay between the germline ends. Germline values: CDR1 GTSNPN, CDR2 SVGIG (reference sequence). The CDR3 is CAWSLVREEQFF. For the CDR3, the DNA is TGTGCCTGGAGTCTGGTTCGAGAGGAGCAGTTCTTC.

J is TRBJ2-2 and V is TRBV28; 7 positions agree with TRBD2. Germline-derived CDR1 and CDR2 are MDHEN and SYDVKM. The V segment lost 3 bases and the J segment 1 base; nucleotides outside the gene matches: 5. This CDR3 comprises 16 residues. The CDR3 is CASSLGLAVNTGELFF. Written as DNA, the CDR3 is TGTGCCAGCAGTTTGGGCCTAGCGGTGAACACCGGGGAGCTGTTTTTT.

The CDR3 here is CASSLESSPGAEQYF. In nucleotides, the CDR3 is TGCGCCAGCAGCTTGGAGTCCTCCCCTGGGGCCGAGCAGTACTTC. The V gene is TRBV5-1, the J gene TRBJ2-7, with a weak D call TRBD1 (5 bases). The CDR3 has 15 residues. CDR1 and CDR2 (germline): SGHRS, YFSETQ. V dropped 0 bases and J dropped 6 bases, with 16 bases sitting between them.

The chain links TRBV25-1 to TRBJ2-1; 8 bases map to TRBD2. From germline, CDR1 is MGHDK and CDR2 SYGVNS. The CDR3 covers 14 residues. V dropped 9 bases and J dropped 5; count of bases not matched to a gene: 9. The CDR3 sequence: CASQRREVHNEQFF. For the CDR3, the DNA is TGTGCCAGTCAGAGGCGGGAGGTGCACAATGAGCAGTTCTTC.

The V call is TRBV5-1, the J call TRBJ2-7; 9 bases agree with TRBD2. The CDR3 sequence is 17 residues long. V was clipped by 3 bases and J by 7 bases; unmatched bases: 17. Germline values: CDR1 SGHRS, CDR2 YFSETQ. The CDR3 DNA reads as TGCGCCAGCAGCTCGGGATTCCCCGGGACTAGCTTTCGGGAGCAGTACTTC. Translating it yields CASSSGFPGTSFREQYF.

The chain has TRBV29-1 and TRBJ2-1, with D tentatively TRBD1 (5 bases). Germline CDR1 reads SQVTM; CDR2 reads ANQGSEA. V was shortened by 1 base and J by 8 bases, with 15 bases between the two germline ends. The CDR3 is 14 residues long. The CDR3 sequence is CSVEGGIIGDEQFF. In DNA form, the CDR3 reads TGCAGCGTTGAAGGGGGCATAATTGGGGATGAGCAGTTCTTC.

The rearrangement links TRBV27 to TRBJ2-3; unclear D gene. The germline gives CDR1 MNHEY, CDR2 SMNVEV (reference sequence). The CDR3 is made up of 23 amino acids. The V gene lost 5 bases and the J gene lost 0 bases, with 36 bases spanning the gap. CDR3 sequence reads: CASSLLYTPFVGSHLTSTDTQYF. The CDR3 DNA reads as TGTGCCAGCAGTCTCTTGTATACCCCTTTCGTCGGCAGCCACCTAACTAGCACAGATACGCAGTATTTT.

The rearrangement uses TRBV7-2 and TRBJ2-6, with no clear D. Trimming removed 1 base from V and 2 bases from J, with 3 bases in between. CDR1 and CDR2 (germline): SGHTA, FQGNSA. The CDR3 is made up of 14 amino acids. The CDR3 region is CASSLGAGANVLTF. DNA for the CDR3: TGTGCCAGCAGCTTAGGGGCTGGGGCCAACGTCCTGACTTTC.

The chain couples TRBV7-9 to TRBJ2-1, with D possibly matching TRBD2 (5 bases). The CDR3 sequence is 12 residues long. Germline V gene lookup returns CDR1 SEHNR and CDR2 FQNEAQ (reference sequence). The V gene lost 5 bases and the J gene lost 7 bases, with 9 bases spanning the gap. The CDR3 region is CASSLTRNEQFF. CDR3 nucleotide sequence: TGTGCCAGCAGCCTTACTAGGAATGAGCAGTTCTTC.

CDR3 protein: CASSQDNRIQRNTIYF. CDR3 sequence (DNA): TGTGCCAGCAGCCAAGATAATCGGATACAAAGAAACACCATATATTTT. The chain is built from TRBV4-2 and TRBJ1-3; D gene unclear. The germline V gene encodes CDR1 LGHNA and CDR2 YNFKEQ. The CDR3 length is 16 residues. With 0 bases removed from V and 5 bases from J, the gap between germline ends came to 14 bases.

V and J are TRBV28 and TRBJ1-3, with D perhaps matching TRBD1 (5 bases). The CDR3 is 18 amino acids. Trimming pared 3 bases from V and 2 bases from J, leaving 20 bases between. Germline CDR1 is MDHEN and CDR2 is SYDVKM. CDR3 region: CASSFANRYQDTGNTIYF. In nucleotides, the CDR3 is TGTGCCAGCAGTTTCGCCAACAGGTACCAGGACACTGGAAACACCATATATTTT.

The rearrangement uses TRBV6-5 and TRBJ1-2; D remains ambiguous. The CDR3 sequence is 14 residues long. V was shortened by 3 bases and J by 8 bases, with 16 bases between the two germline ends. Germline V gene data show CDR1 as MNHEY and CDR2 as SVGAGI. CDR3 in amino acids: CASSYNPDLGGYTF. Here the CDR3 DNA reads TGTGCCAGCAGTTATAATCCGGACCTGGGAGGCTACACCTTC.

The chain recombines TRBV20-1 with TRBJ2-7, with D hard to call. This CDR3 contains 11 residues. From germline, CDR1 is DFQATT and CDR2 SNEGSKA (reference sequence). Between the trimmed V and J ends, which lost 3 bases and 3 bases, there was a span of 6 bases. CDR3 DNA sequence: TGCAGTGCTAGTCTTAGCTACGAGCAGTACTTC. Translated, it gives CSASLSYEQYF.

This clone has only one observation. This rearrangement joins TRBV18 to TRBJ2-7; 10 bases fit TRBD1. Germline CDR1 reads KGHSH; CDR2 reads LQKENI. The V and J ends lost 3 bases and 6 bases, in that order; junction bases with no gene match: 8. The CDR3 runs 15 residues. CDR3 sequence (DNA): TGTGCCAGCTCACCTGCGGGACAGGGGTCGCTCGAGCAGTACTTC. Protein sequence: CASSPAGQGSLEQYF. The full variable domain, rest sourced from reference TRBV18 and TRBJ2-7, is NAGVMQNPRHLVRRRGQEARLRCSPMKGHSHVYWYRQLPEEGLKFMVYLQKENIIDESGMPKERFSAEFPKEGPSILRIQQVVRGDSAAYFCASSPAGQGSLEQYFGPGTRLTVT.

As DNA, the CDR3 is TGCAGCGTGAATTCAGGGACATCATGGGAGACCCAGTACTTC. Protein sequence: CSVNSGTSWETQYF. The chain has TRBV29-1 and TRBJ2-5; possibly TRBD1 for D (6 bases). The CDR3 runs to 14 residues. Germline CDR1 and CDR2: SQVTM and ANQGSEA. V was trimmed by 6 bases and J by 5 bases, leaving 19 bases between them.

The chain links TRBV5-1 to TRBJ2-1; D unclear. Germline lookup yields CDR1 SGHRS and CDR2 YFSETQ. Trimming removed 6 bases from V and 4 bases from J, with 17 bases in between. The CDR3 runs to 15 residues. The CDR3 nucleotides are TGCGCCAGCAACCGGGCCAGCCAGGTTTACAATGAGCAGTTCTTC. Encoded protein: CASNRASQVYNEQFF.

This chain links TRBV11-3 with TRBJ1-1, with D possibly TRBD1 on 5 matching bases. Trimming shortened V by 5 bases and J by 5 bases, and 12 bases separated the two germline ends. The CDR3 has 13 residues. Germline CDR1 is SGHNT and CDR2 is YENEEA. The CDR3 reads CASSRTSRTEAFF. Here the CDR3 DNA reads TGTGCCAGCAGCAGGACATCGAGGACTGAAGCTTTCTTT.

CDR3 amino acids: CASTRDRANTEAFF. In DNA, the CDR3 is TGTGCCAGCACCCGGGACAGGGCTAACACTGAAGCTTTCTTT. The chain has TRBV9 and TRBJ1-1; 9 bases line up with TRBD1. Germline V CDR1 and CDR2: SGDLS, YYNGEE. The CDR3 spans 14 residues. The ends lost 6 bases at V and 2 bases at J; junction bases unmatched: 5.

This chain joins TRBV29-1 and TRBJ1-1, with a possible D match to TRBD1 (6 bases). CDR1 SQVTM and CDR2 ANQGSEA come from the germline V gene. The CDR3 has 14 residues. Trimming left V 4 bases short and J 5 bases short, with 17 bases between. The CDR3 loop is CSVVGGPKGTEAFF. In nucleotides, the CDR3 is TGCAGCGTTGTTGGGGGGCCTAAGGGGACTGAAGCTTTCTTT.

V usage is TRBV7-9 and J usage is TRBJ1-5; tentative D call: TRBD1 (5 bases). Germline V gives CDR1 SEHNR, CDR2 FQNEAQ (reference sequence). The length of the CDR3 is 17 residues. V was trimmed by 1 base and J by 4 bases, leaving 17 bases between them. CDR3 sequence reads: CASSLGSRGRENQPQHF. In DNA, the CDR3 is TGTGCCAGCAGCTTAGGGAGCCGGGGCAGAGAGAATCAGCCCCAGCATTTT.

The chain's CDR3 is CASSRGQGAYGYTF. The CDR3 DNA sequence: TGTGCCAGCAGTCGTGGACAGGGGGCTTATGGCTACACCTTC. The gene calls are TRBV6-6 and TRBJ1-2, with TRBD1 matching 11 bases. The CDR3 consists of 14 residues. Germline loops: CDR1 MNHNY, CDR2 SVGAGI (reference sequence). Trimming took 5 bases from V and 5 from J; bases not matched to a gene: 4.

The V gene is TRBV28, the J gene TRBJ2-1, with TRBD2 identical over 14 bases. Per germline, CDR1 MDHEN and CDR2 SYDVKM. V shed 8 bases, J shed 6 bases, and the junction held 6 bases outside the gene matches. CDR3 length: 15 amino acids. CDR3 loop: CASGTSGSPPNEQFF. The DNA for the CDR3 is TGTGCCAGCGGGACTAGCGGGAGTCCGCCCAATGAGCAGTTCTTC.

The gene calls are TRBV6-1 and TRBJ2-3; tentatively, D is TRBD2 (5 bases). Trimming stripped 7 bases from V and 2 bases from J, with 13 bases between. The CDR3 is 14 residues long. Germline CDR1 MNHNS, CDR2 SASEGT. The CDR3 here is CASIRDSATDTQYF. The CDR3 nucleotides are TGTGCCAGCATCCGGGATTCTGCCACAGATACGCAGTATTTT.

CDR3 amino acids: CASSLEGQGAGIQYF. CDR3 nucleotide sequence: TGCGCCAGCAGCTTGGAAGGGCAGGGGGCTGGCATTCAGTACTTC. This chain uses TRBV5-1 with TRBJ2-4; 8 nucleotides agree with TRBD1. Trimming cost V 0 bases and J 9 bases; bases outside gene matches: 8. The germline V gene encodes CDR1 SGHRS and CDR2 YFSETQ. The CDR3 contains 15 residues.

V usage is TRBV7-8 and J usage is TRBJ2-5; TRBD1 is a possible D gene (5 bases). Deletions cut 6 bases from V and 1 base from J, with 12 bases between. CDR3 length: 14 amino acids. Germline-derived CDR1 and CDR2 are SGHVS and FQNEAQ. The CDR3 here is CASRPDRVQETQYF. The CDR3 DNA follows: TGTGCCAGCAGACCCGACAGAGTCCAAGAGACCCAGTACTTC.